These 4 T cell receptor beta chains share one sample of origin, sequenced in a study of blood T cell repertoires in COVID-19. This table comes from immunoSEQ multiplex PCR, and its TCRdb copy is limited to in-frame clones, with some not included. The table lists about 220,000 clones, about 88% of them singletons. The source material was peripheral blood. Every receptor here comes from a man aged 35-49 years with active or convalescent COVID-19.

The chain couples TRBV10-1 to TRBJ1-1, with unresolved D. Germline V lookup: CDR1 WNHNN, CDR2 SYGVQD (reference sequence). Trimming took off 2 bases at V and 1 base at J, with 8 bases between the two ends. This CDR3 region has 14 residues. CDR3 bases: TGCGCCAGCAGTGAGCAACCTACGAACACTGAAGCTTTCTTT. It translates to CASSEQPTNTEAFF.

The V call is TRBV5-1, the J call TRBJ1-3; unclear D gene. The CDR3 spans 16 residues. CDR1 is SGHRS, CDR2 YFSETQ, per germline. Trimming left V 1 base short and J 0 bases short, with 11 bases between. The CDR3 nucleotides are TGCGCCAGCAGCTTGTCTTTTGGAGCCTCTGGAAACACCATATATTTT. Translated: CASSLSFGASGNTIYF.

The V call is TRBV2, the J call TRBJ2-3; TRBD2 might be the D (6 bases). The CDR3 contains 16 residues. Trimming took off 5 bases at V and 0 bases at J, with 15 bases between the two ends. Per germline, CDR1 SNHLY and CDR2 FYNNEI. The CDR3 sequence: CASSPLAALSTDTQYF. The CDR3 DNA follows: TGTGCCAGCAGTCCATTAGCGGCTCTTAGCACAGATACGCAGTATTTT.

This chain joins TRBV6-5 and TRBJ1-5, with D possibly being TRBD1 (6 bases). CDR3 length: 15 residues. The V gene's germline CDR1 is MNHEY and CDR2 SVGAGI. V was shortened by 7 bases and J by 8 bases, with 21 bases between the two germline ends. CDR3 nucleotide sequence: TGTGCCAGCAAATTTTTGGGCAGGGGTGCGGAGCCCCAGCATTTT. It encodes CASKFLGRGAEPQHF.